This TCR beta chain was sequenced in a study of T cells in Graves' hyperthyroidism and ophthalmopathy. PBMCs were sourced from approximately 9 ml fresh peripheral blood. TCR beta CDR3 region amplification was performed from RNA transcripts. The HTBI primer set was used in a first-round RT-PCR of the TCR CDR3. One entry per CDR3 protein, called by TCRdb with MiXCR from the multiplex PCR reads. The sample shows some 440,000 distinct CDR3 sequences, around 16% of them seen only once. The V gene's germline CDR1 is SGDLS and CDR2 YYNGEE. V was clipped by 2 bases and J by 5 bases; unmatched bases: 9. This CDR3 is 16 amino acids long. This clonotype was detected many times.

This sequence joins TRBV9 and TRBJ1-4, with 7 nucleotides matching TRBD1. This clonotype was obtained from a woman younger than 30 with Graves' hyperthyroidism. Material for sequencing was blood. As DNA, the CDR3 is TGTGCCAGCAGCGTTACCGCGGGGGGACAGAATGAAAAACTGTTTTTT. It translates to CASSVTAGGQNEKLFF.